Given below is one T cell receptor beta chain in context. Measured with immunoSEQ multiplex PCR; TCRdb has only the in-frame clones, and not every one. Of 100,000 to 150,000 clones listed, 88% are singletons. The entry originates in a study of T cell responses to AZD1222 COVID-19 vaccine. The V and J ends lost 3 bases and 2 bases respectively, with 7 bases between them. Germline CDR1 reads DFQATT; CDR2 reads SNEGSKA (reference sequence). This CDR3 has 13 amino acids. The sample here was peripheral blood, taken 28 days after the second AZD1222 dose. This sequence joins TRBV20-1 and TRBJ2-2, with D unclear. The receptor was isolated from an adult who received the AZD1222 COVID-19 vaccine. CDR3 DNA sequence: TGCAGTGCTAGTCCCGGCAACACCGGGGAGCTGTTTTTT. Amino acids: CSASPGNTGELFF.